This T cell receptor (beta chain) originates from a study of cytomegalovirus exposure and HLA in healthy donors. The PCR used 60 Vbeta and 13 Jbeta primers. The protocol was immunoSEQ multiplex PCR, while the TCRdb copy is restricted to in-frame clones and leaves out a portion. The data hold tens of thousands of clones, with around 70% observed a single time. V dropped 2 bases and J dropped 7 bases, with 12 bases sitting between them. This CDR3 has 15 amino acids. Germline V CDR1 and CDR2: MNHEY, SVGAGI. V is TRBV6-5 and J is TRBJ1-6; the D gene is possibly TRBD1 (6 bases). Sequencing was done on a sample of PBMCs. The receptor was derived from a man aged 50 to 59 in good health and CMV-seronegative. The CDR3 here is CASSYQTGENSPLHF. In DNA, the CDR3 is TGTGCCAGCAGTTACCAGACAGGAGAGAATTCACCCCTCCACTTT.